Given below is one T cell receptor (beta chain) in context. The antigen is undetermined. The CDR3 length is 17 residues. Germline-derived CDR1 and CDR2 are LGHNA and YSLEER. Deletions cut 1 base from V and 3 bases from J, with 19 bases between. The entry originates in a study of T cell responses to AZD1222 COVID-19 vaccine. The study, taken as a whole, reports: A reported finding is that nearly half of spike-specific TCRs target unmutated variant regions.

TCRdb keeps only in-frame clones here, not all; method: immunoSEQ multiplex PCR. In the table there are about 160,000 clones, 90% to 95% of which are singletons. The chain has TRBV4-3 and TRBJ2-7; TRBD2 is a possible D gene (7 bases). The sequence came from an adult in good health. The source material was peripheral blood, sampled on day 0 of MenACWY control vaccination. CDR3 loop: CASSQGRGAGAHYEQYF. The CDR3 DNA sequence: TGCGCCAGCAGCCAAGGAAGGGGGGCGGGAGCCCACTACGAGCAGTACTTC.